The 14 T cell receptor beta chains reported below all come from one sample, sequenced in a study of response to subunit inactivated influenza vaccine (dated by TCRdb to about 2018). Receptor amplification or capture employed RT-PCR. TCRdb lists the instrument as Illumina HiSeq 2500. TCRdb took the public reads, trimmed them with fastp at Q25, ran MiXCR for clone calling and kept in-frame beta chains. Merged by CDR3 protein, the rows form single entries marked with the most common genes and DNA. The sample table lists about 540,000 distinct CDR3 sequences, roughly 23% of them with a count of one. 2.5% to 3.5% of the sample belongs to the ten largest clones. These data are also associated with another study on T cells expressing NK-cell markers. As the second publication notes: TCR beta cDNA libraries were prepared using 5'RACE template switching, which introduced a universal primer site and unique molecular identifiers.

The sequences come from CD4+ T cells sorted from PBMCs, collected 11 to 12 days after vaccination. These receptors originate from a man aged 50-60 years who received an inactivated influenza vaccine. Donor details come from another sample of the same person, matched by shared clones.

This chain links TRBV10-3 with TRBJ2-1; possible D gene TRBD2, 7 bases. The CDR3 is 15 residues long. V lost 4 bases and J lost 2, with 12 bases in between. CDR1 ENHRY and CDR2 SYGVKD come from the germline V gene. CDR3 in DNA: TGTGCCATCAGTGTCGTAGGGGGGGCCTACAATGAGCAGTTCTTC. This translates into CAISVVGGAYNEQFF.

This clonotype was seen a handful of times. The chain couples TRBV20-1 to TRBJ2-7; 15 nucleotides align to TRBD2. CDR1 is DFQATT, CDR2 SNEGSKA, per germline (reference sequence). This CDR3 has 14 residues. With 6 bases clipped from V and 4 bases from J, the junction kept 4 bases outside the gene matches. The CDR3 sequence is CSATGLAGGYEQYF. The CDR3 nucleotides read TGCAGTGCCACCGGACTAGCGGGAGGGTACGAGCAGTACTTC.

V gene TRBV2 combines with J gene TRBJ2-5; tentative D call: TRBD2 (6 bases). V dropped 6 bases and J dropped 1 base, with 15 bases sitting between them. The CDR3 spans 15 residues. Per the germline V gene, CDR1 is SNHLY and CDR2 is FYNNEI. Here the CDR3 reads CASRLDLGGQETQYF. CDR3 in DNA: TGTGCCAGCAGACTCGACTTGGGGGGCCAAGAGACCCAGTACTTC.

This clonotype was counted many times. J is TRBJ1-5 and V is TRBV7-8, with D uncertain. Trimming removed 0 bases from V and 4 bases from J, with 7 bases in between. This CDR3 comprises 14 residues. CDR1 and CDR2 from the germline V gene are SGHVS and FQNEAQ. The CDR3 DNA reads TGTGCCAGCAGCTTAGCGTCGGGTAATCAGCCCCAGCATTTT. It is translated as CASSLASGNQPQHF.

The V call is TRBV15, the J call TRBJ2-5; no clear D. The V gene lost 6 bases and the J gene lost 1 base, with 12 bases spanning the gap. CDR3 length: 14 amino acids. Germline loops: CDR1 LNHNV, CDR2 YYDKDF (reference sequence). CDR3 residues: CATSFTNLQETQYF. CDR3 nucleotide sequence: TGTGCCACCAGTTTTACCAACCTCCAAGAGACCCAGTACTTC.

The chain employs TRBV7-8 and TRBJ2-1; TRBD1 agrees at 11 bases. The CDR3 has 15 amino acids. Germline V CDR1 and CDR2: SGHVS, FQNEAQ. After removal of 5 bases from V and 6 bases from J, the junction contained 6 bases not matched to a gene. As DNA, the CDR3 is TGTGCCAGCAGCCGCCCTGGGACAGGGGGCAATGAGCAGTTCTTC. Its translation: CASSRPGTGGNEQFF. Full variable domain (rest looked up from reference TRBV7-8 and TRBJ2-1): GAGVSQSPRYKVAKRGQDVALRCDPISGHVSLFWYQQALGQGPEFLTYFQNEAQLDKSGLPSDRFFAERPEGSVSTLKIQRTQQEDSAVYLCASSRPGTGGNEQFFGPGTRLTVL.

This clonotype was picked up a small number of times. The CDR3 loop is CASSDGTAVNEQFF. The CDR3 region has the DNA TGTGCCAGCAGCGACGGGACGGCAGTCAATGAGCAGTTCTTC. The V call is TRBV9, the J call TRBJ2-1; D might be TRBD1 or TRBD2, each matching 5 bases. Trimming pared 3 bases from V and 6 bases from J, leaving 13 bases between. There are 14 residues in the CDR3. Germline CDR1 reads SGDLS; CDR2 reads YYNGEE.

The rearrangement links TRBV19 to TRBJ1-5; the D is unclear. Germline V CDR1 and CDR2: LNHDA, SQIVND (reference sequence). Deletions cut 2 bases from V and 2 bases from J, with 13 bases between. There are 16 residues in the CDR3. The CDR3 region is CASSITGSIGNQPQHF. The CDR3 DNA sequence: TGTGCCAGTAGTATAACGGGGTCCATTGGCAATCAGCCCCAGCATTTT.

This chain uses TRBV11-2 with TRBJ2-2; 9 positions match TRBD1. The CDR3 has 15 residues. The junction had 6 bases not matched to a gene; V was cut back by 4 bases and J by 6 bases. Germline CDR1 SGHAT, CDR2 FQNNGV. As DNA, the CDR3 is TGTGCCAGCAGCTGGGGGACAGGGTGGCCCGGGGAGCTGTTTTTT. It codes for CASSWGTGWPGELFF.

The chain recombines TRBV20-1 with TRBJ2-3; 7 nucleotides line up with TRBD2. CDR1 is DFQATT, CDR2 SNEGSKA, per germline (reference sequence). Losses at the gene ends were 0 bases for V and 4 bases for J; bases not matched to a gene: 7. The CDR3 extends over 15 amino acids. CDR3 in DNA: TGCAGTGCTAGAGAGGGGCAGGGAGGGGCAGATACGCAGTATTTT. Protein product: CSAREGQGGADTQYF.

The CDR3 DNA reads TGTGCCAGCAGACTAACGAGCACCGGGGAGCTGTTTTTT. This sequence encodes CASRLTSTGELFF. The chain couples TRBV25-1 to TRBJ2-2; no definite D call. V lost 6 bases to trimming and J lost 4 bases, with 9 bases between them. The CDR3 length is 13 residues. The germline V gene encodes CDR1 MGHDK and CDR2 SYGVNS.

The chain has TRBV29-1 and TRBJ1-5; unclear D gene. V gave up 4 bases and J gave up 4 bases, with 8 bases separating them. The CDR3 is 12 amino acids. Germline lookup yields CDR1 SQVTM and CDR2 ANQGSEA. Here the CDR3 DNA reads TGCAGCGTTGGAACAGAGAATCAGCCCCAGCATTTT. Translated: CSVGTENQPQHF. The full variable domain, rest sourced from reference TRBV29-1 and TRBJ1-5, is SAVISQKPSRDICQRGTSLTIQCQVDSQVTMMFWYRQQPGQSLTLIATANQGSEATYESGFVIDKFPISRPNLTFSTLTVSNMSPEDSSIYLCSVGTENQPQHFGDGTRLSIL.

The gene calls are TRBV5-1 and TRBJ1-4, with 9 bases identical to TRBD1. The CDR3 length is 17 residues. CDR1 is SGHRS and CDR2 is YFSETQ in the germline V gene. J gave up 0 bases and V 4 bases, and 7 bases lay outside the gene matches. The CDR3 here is CASSVGQGRATNEKLFF. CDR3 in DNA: TGCGCCAGCAGCGTGGGACAGGGAAGGGCAACTAATGAAAAACTGTTTTTT.

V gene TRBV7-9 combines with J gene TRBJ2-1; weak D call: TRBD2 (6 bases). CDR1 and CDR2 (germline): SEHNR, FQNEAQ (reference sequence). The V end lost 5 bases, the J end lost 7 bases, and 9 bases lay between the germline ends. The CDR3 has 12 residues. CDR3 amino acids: CASSRDFNEQFF. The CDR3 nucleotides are TGTGCCAGCAGCCGGGACTTTAATGAGCAGTTCTTC.